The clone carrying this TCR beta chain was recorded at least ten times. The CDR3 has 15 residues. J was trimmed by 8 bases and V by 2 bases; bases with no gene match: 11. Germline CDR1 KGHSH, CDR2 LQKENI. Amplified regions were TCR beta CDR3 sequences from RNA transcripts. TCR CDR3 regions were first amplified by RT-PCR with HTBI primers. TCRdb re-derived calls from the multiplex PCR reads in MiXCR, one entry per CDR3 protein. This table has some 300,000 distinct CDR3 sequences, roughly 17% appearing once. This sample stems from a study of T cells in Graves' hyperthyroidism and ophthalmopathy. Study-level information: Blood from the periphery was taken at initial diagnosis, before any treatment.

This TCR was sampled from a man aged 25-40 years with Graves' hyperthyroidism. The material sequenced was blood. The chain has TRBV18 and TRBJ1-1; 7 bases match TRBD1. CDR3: CASSPEVRGSGEAFF. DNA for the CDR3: TGTGCCAGCTCACCAGAGGTCAGGGGGTCTGGCGAAGCTTTCTTT. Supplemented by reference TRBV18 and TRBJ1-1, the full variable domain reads NAGVMQNPRHLVRRRGQEARLRCSPMKGHSHVYWYRQLPEEGLKFMVYLQKENIIDESGMPKERFSAEFPKEGPSILRIQQVVRGDSAAYFCASSPEVRGSGEAFFGQGTRLTVV.